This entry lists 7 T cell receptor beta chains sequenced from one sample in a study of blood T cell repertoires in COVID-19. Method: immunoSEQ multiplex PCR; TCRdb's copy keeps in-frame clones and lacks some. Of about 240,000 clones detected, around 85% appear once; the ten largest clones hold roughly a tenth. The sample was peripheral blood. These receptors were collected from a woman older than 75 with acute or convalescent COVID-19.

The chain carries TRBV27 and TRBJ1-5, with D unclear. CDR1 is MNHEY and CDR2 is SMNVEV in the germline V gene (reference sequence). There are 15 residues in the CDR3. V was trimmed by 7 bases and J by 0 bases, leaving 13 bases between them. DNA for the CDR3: TGTGCCAGCACACCCCTCGGGAATAGCAATCAGCCCCAGCATTTT. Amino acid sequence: CASTPLGNSNQPQHF.

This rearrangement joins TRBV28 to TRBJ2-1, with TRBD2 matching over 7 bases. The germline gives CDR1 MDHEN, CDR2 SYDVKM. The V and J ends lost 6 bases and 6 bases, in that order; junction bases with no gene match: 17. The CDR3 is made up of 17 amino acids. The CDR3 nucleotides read TGTGCCAGCAGCCGACCTAGGATGAGCGGGGAATTCAATGAGCAGTTCTTC. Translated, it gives CASSRPRMSGEFNEQFF.

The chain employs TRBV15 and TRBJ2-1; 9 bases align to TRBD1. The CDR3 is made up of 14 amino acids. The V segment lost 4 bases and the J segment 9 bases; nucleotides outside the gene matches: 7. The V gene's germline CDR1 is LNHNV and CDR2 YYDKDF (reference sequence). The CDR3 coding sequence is TGTGCCACCAGCACGGACAGGGGTATAAGTGAGCAGTTCTTC. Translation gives CATSTDRGISEQFF.

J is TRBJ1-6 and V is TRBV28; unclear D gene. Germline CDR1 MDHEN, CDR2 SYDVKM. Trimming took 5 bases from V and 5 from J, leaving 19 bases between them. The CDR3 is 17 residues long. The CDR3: CASSPRRGLVDNSPLHF. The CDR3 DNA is TGTGCCAGCAGTCCCCGGCGGGGTTTGGTGGATAATTCACCCCTCCACTTT.

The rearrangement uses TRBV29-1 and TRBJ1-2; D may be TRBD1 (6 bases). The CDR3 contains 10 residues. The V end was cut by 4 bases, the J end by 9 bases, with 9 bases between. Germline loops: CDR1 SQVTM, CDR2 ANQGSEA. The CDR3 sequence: CSVGGQSYTF. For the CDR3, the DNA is TGCAGCGTTGGCGGACAGAGCTACACCTTC.

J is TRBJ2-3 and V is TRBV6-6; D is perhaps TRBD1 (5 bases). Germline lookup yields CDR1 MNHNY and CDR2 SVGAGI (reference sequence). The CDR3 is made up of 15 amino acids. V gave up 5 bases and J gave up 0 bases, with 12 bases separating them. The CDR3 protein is CASSLGHPSTDTQYF. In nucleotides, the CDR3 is TGTGCCAGCAGTCTAGGACACCCTAGCACAGATACGCAGTATTTT.

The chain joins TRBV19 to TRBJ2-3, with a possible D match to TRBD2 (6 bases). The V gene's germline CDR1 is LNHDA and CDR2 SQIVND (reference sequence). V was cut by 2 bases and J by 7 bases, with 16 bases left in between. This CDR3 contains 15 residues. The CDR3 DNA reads TGTGCCAGTAGTATAACGGGGGTCGAAGTACATACGCAGTATTTT. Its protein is CASSITGVEVHTQYF.